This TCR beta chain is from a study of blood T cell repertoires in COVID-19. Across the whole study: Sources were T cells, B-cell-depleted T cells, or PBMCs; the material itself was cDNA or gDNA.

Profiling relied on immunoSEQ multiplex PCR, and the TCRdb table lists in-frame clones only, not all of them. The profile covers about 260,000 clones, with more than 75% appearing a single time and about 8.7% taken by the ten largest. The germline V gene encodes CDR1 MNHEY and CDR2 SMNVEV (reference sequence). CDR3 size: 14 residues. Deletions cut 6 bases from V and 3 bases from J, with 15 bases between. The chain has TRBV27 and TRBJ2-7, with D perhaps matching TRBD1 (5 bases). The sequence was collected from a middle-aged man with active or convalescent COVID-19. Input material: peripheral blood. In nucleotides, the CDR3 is TGTGCCAGCAGCCGGTTAGGGGCAATCTACGAGCAGTACTTC. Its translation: CASSRLGAIYEQYF.